The 2 T cell receptor beta chains given below trace back to one sample, sequenced in a study of cytomegalovirus exposure and HLA in healthy donors. In the PCR, 60 Vbeta and 13 Jbeta primers were used. Measured with immunoSEQ multiplex PCR; TCRdb has only the in-frame clones, and not every one. This sample has over 150,000 clones; about 80% occur once, and the top ten carry less than 4.5%. The sequencing sample was made of PBMCs. The source of these receptors is an older woman in good health and CMV-seropositive.

The sample holds a few counts of this clone. At one end the junction does not follow the germline gene, possibly because of a read error. This sequence joins TRBV7-7 and TRBJ2-3; TRBD2 matches at 11 bases. The germline V gene encodes CDR1 SSHAT and CDR2 FNYEAQ (reference sequence). CDR3 length equals 16 residues. The CDR3 coding sequence is TGTGCTAGCAGCTCTGGACTAGCGGGTTTAGCAGATACGCAGTATTTT. It codes for CASSSGLAGLADTQYF.

This rearrangement joins TRBV29-1 to TRBJ2-3; TRBD2 aligns across 8 bases. This CDR3 is 15 amino acids long. Germline CDR1 is SQVTM and CDR2 is ANQGSEA. After removal of 4 bases from V and 5 bases from J, the junction contained 11 bases not matched to a gene. The CDR3 bases are TGCAGCGTTGGTCCCGGCGGGGGGTTCAAAGATACGCAGTATTTT. Translated: CSVGPGGGFKDTQYF.